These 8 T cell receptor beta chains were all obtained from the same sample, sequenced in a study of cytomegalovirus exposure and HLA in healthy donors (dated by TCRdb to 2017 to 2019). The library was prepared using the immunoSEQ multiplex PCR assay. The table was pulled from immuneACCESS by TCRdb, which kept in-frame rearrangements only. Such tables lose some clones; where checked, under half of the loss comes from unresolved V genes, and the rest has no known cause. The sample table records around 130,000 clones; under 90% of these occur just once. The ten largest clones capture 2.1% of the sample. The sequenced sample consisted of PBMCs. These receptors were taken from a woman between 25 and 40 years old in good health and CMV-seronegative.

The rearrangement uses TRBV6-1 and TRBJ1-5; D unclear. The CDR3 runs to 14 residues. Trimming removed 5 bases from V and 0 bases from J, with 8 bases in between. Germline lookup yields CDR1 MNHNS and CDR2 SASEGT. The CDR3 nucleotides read TGTGCCAGCAGTCTGCAGGATAGCAATCAGCCCCAGCATTTT. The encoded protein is CASSLQDSNQPQHF.

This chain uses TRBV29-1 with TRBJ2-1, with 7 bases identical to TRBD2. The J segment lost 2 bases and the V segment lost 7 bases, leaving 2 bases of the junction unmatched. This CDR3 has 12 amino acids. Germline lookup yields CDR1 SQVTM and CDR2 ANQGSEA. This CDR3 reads CSGAGAYNEQFF. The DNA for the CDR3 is TGCAGCGGGGCGGGGGCCTACAATGAGCAGTTCTTC.

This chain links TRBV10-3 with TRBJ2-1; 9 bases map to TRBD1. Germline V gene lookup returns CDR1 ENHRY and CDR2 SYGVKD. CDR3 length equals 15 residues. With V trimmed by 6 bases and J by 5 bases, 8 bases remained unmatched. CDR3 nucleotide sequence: TGTGCCATCAGCGCGGGGGACAGGGTAAACAATGAGCAGTTCTTC. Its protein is CAISAGDRVNNEQFF.

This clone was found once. CDR3 sequence reads: CASSLKGQGNSYEQYF. Here the CDR3 DNA reads TGTGCCAGCAGCTTAAAAGGACAGGGCAACTCCTACGAGCAGTACTTC. The chain is built from TRBV11-2 and TRBJ2-7, with 8 positions matching TRBD1. Trimming at V came to 2 bases and at J to 0 bases, leaving 6 bases not matched to a gene. CDR1 and CDR2 (germline): SGHAT, FQNNGV. The CDR3 extends over 16 amino acids.

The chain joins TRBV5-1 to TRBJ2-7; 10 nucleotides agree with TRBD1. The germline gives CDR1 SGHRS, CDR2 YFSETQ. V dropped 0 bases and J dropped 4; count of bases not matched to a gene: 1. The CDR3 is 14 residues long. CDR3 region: CASSLGDRGYEQYF. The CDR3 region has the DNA TGCGCCAGCAGCTTGGGGGACAGGGGATACGAGCAGTACTTC.

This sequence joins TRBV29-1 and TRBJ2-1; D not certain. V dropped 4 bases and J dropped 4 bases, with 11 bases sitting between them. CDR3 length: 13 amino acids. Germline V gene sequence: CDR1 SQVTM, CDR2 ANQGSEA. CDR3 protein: CSVAPPPYNEQFF. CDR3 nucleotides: TGCAGCGTTGCTCCCCCTCCGTACAATGAGCAGTTCTTC.

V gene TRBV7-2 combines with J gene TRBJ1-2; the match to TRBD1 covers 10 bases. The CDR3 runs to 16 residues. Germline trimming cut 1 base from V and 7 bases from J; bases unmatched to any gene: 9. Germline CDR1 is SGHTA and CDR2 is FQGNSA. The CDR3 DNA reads TGTGCCAGCAGCTTAGGATGGGACAGGGGCGTTGGTGGCTACACCTTC. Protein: CASSLGWDRGVGGYTF.

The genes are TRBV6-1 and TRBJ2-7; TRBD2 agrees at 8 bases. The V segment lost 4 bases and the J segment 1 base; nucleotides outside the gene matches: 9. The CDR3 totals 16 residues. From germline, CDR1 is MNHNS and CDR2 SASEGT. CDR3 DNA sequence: TGTGCCAGCAGTGCCGCGGGCGGGGGGAAATCCTACGAGCAGTACTTC. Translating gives CASSAAGGGKSYEQYF.